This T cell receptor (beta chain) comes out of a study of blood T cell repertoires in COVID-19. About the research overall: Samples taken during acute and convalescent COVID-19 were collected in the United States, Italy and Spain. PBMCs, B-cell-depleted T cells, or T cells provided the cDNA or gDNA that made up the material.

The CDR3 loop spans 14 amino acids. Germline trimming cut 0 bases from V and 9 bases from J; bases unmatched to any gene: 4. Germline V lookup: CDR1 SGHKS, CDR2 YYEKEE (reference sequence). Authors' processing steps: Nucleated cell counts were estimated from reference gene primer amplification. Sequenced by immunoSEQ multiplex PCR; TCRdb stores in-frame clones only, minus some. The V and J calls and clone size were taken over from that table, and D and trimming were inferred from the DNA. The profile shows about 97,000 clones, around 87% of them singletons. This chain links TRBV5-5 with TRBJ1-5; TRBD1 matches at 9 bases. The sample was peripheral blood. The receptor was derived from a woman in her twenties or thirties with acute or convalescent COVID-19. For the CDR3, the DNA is TGTGCCAGCAGCTTGGCGGGACAGGGAACGCCCCAGCATTTT. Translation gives CASSLAGQGTPQHF.